One sample yielded the 30 T cell receptor beta chains listed below, sequenced in a study of OX40 agonist ivuxolimab in advanced cancers. TCRdb's table, derived via immunoSEQ multiplex PCR, lists solely in-frame clones and lacks some. The sample yields tens of thousands of clones, about 85% seen once. The sample was CD4+ or CD8+ T cells sorted from blood, taken in a trial of the OX40 agonist ivuxolimab. These receptors were obtained from an adult with an advanced solid tumor such as melanoma, head and neck, liver or kidney cancer.

The chain employs TRBV6-5 and TRBJ1-5; D is undetermined. CDR1 and CDR2 (germline): MNHEY, SVGAGI. The CDR3 is 14 residues long. V was pared by 6 bases and J by 3 bases, with 12 bases between. The CDR3 is CASRTTRTNQPQHF. CDR3 in DNA: TGTGCCAGCAGGACCACAAGGACCAATCAGCCCCAGCATTTT.

The sample holds a few counts of this clone. The chain has TRBV30 and TRBJ2-7; 7 bases match TRBD2. Trimming at V came to 1 base and at J to 2 bases, leaving 8 bases not matched to a gene. Germline V lookup: CDR1 GTSNPN, CDR2 SVGIG (reference sequence). This CDR3 is built from 15 residues. For the CDR3, the DNA is TGTGCCTGGAGTGAAAACCGCGGGAGAGCCTACGAGCAGTACTTC. It specifies CAWSENRGRAYEQYF.

This chain connects TRBV2 to TRBJ2-7, with 8 bases matching TRBD1. Germline V gene data show CDR1 as SNHLY and CDR2 as FYNNEI. After removal of 4 bases from V and 3 bases from J, the junction contained 5 bases not matched to a gene. CDR3 length equals 14 residues. CDR3 sequence: CASSGRTGSYEQYF. CDR3 bases: TGTGCCAGCAGTGGGAGGACAGGGAGCTACGAGCAGTACTTC.

The chain joins TRBV5-1 to TRBJ1-1; maybe TRBD1 (5 bases). The germline CDR1 and CDR2 sequences are SGHRS and YFSETQ. Trimming left V 3 bases short and J 3 bases short, with 12 bases between. The CDR3 has 14 residues. The CDR3 reads CASSSVRDDTEAFF. DNA for the CDR3: TGCGCCAGCAGCTCGGTCAGGGACGACACTGAAGCTTTCTTT.

The chain is built from TRBV5-1 and TRBJ2-2, with 11 bases aligning to TRBD1. Germline-derived CDR1 and CDR2 are SGHRS and YFSETQ. The CDR3 extends over 16 amino acids. The V gene end was trimmed by 4 bases and the J gene end by 3 bases; junction bases not matched to a gene: 5. The CDR3 reads CASSLRDRGYTGELFF. Written as DNA, the CDR3 is TGCGCCAGCAGCCTCCGGGACAGGGGGTACACCGGGGAGCTGTTTTTT. Supplemented by reference TRBV5-1 and TRBJ2-2, the full variable domain reads KAGVTQTPRYLIKTRGQQVTLSCSPISGHRSVSWYQQTPGQGLQFLFEYFSETQRNKGNFPGRFSGRQFSNSRSEMNVSTLELGDSALYLCASSLRDRGYTGELFFGEGSRLTVL.

This clone was seen only a few times. The chain is built from TRBV5-1 and TRBJ2-3; D is ambiguous. The length of the CDR3 is 14 residues. V shed 4 bases and J shed 6 bases, with 15 bases lying between them. Germline V lookup: CDR1 SGHRS, CDR2 YFSETQ. DNA for the CDR3: TGCGCCAGCAGCGAGCCCGGATCCACGGATACGCAGTATTTT. Translation: CASSEPGSTDTQYF.

This clone was seen a handful of times. This chain joins TRBV9 and TRBJ2-2; tentatively, D is TRBD2 (6 bases). CDR3 length: 15 residues. V was pared by 4 bases and J by 0 bases, with 10 bases between. The V gene's germline CDR1 is SGDLS and CDR2 YYNGEE. The CDR3 bases are TGTGCCAGCAGCCCGGGACTGGCGAACACCGGGGAGCTGTTTTTT. It translates to CASSPGLANTGELFF.

Turning to this clone: One end of the junction is discordant with germline, which a read error may explain. The chain couples TRBV7-7 to TRBJ2-2, with TRBD2 matching 14 bases. The germline CDR1 and CDR2 sequences are SSHAT and FNYEAQ (reference sequence). The CDR3 runs 16 residues. CDR3 DNA: TGTGCTAGCAGCCCTAGACTAGCGGGAGGGACCGGGGAGCTGTTTTTT. Protein: CASSPRLAGGTGELFF.

The chain combines TRBV6-1 with TRBJ1-1; TRBD1 is a possible D gene (5 bases). This CDR3 comprises 17 residues. V shed 3 bases and J shed 5 bases, with 22 bases lying between them. The germline gives CDR1 MNHNS, CDR2 SASEGT. The CDR3, as DNA: TGTGCCAGCAGTGACCCATTCAGGGCCCATCGGAGTACTGAAGCTTTCTTT. The encoded protein is CASSDPFRAHRSTEAFF.

The rearrangement links TRBV30 to TRBJ1-5, with 11 nucleotides matching TRBD1. This CDR3 is built from 14 residues. J lost 6 bases, V lost 3 bases, and 4 bases had no gene match. Germline V lookup: CDR1 GTSNPN, CDR2 SVGIG (reference sequence). The DNA for the CDR3 is TGTGCCTGGAGGGGACAGGGGGAGGGTCAGCCCCAGCATTTT. Encoded protein: CAWRGQGEGQPQHF.

The chain carries TRBV6-1 and TRBJ2-2; 10 bases match TRBD2. The CDR3 has 18 residues. Germline loops: CDR1 MNHNS, CDR2 SASEGT. V was clipped by 3 bases and J by 4 bases; unmatched bases: 11. This CDR3 is CASSDSLLAGVGTGELFF. CDR3 nucleotides: TGTGCCAGCAGTGATAGCCTTCTAGCGGGAGTGGGCACCGGGGAGCTGTTTTTT.

The chain carries TRBV7-8 and TRBJ1-2; no clear D gene. The CDR3 runs 12 residues. V was pared by 5 bases and J by 5 bases, with 9 bases between. In germline, CDR1 is SGHVS, CDR2 FQNEAQ. The CDR3 DNA reads TGTGCCAGCAGCGATACTTCTTATGGCTACACCTTC. Residues: CASSDTSYGYTF.

The V call is TRBV19, the J call TRBJ2-7; maybe TRBD1 (5 bases). Between the trimmed V and J ends, which lost 7 bases and 4 bases, there was a span of 17 bases. Germline V gene sequence: CDR1 LNHDA, CDR2 SQIVND (reference sequence). This CDR3 region has 14 residues. Here the CDR3 DNA reads TGTGCCAGTACCCAGGGTAGGGGTCCGTACGAGCAGTACTTC. It specifies CASTQGRGPYEQYF.

This chain connects TRBV28 to TRBJ1-4, with 8 positions matching TRBD1. The CDR3 spans 16 residues. The germline V gene encodes CDR1 MDHEN and CDR2 SYDVKM. V lost 6 bases to trimming and J lost 8 bases; unmatched junction nucleotides: 14. CDR3 sequence: CASSRADRAAEEKLFF. In DNA, the CDR3 is TGTGCCAGCAGCCGAGCGGACAGGGCGGCAGAAGAAAAACTGTTTTTT. Variable domain in full (rest from reference TRBV28 and TRBJ1-4): DVKVTQSSRYLVKRTGEKVFLECVQDMDHENMFWYRQDPGLGLRLIYFSYDVKMKEKGDIPEGYSVSREKKERFSLILESASTNQTSMYLCASSRADRAAEEKLFFGSGTQLSVL.

The chain uses TRBV5-1 and TRBJ2-3; tentatively, D is TRBD2 (7 bases). Trimming shortened V by 3 bases and J by 4 bases, and 21 bases separated the two germline ends. Germline CDR1 SGHRS, CDR2 YFSETQ. The CDR3 runs to 17 residues. CDR3: CASSSVGGGDHPDTQYF. The CDR3, as DNA: TGCGCCAGCAGCTCCGTGGGGGGGGGCGACCATCCAGATACGCAGTATTTT.

This chain links TRBV18 with TRBJ2-4; 7 bases line up with TRBD2. Germline CDR1 KGHSH, CDR2 LQKENI. The J segment lost 9 bases and the V segment lost 3 bases, leaving 8 bases of the junction unmatched. The CDR3 contains 14 residues. The DNA for the CDR3 is TGTGCCAGCTCACCGGTGGCAGGGAGGGCCATTCAGTACTTC. Protein: CASSPVAGRAIQYF. Based on the CDR3 plus reference TRBV18 and TRBJ2-4, the full variable domain is NAGVMQNPRHLVRRRGQEARLRCSPMKGHSHVYWYRQLPEEGLKFMVYLQKENIIDESGMPKERFSAEFPKEGPSILRIQQVVRGDSAAYFCASSPVAGRAIQYFGAGTRLSVL.

The genes are TRBV5-1 and TRBJ2-5; possibly TRBD2 for D (5 bases). CDR1 and CDR2 (germline): SGHRS, YFSETQ. Trimming pared 4 bases from V and 1 base from J, leaving 14 bases between. CDR3 length: 15 residues. The CDR3 bases are TGCGCCAGCAGCCTACTCGGACTTACCCAAGAGACCCAGTACTTC. Protein: CASSLLGLTQETQYF.

The J gene is TRBJ2-7, the V gene TRBV11-2; D is perhaps TRBD1 or TRBD2 (5 bases each). CDR1 is SGHAT, CDR2 FQNNGV, per germline. Trimming left V 1 base short and J 2 bases short, with 12 bases between. This CDR3 has 15 amino acids. The CDR3 spells CASSLGFRDPYEQYF. The CDR3 DNA reads as TGTGCCAGCAGCTTAGGTTTCCGGGACCCCTACGAGCAGTACTTC.

The chain links TRBV6-4 to TRBJ2-2; D is undetermined. The CDR3 extends over 16 amino acids. CDR1 is MRHNA, CDR2 SNTAGT, per germline. In DNA, the CDR3 is TGTTCGCCTAACCCCCCTGGAAAACCGAGGACCGGGGAGCTGTTTTTT. It yields the protein CSPNPPGKPRTGELFF.

V usage is TRBV18 and J usage is TRBJ2-3; the match to TRBD2 covers 7 bases. The CDR3 is made up of 15 amino acids. J was trimmed by 4 bases and V by 3 bases; bases with no gene match: 7. Germline V gene sequence: CDR1 KGHSH, CDR2 LQKENI. This CDR3 reads CASSPGGAGADTQYF. CDR3 nucleotide sequence: TGTGCCAGCTCACCGGGAGGGGCTGGCGCAGATACGCAGTATTTT.

This chain connects TRBV27 to TRBJ2-1; a weak D match, TRBD1 (6 bases). Germline lookup yields CDR1 MNHEY and CDR2 SMNVEV (reference sequence). This CDR3 spans 13 amino acids. Deletions cut 4 bases from V and 8 bases from J, with 12 bases between. CDR3 coding DNA: TGTGCCAGCAGTTCAAACAGGGTCCATGAGCAGTTCTTC. This codes for CASSSNRVHEQFF.

The chain is built from TRBV6-6 and TRBJ1-6; D call uncertain. Germline V lookup: CDR1 MNHNY, CDR2 SVGAGI (reference sequence). Trimming took off 8 bases at V and 5 bases at J, with 19 bases between the two ends. This CDR3 has 16 amino acids. CDR3 DNA: TGTGCCAGCTCCAATGTCGGGCGGCCCAATAATTCACCCCTCCACTTT. Amino acid sequence: CASSNVGRPNNSPLHF.

The chain is built from TRBV19 and TRBJ2-2; weak D call: TRBD2 (5 bases). Between the trimmed V and J ends, which lost 8 bases and 2 bases, there was a span of 18 bases. CDR1 is LNHDA and CDR2 is SQIVND in the germline V gene (reference sequence). The CDR3 loop spans 16 amino acids. This CDR3 reads CASRGWTAQNTGELFF. The CDR3 DNA reads TGTGCCAGTCGGGGATGGACGGCTCAAAACACCGGGGAGCTGTTTTTT.

This clone was found a few times. The genes are TRBV6-5 and TRBJ1-1, with D unresolved. The V gene's germline CDR1 is MNHEY and CDR2 SVGAGI. Trimming took off 2 bases at V and 11 bases at J, with 15 bases between the two ends. The CDR3 spans 13 residues. CDR3 coding DNA: TGTGCCAGCAGTTACGTTCACGGGGAGGCCGCTTTCTTT. This sequence encodes CASSYVHGEAAFF.

V is TRBV4-2 and J is TRBJ2-7, with 8 nucleotides matching TRBD2. CDR3 length equals 16 residues. In germline, CDR1 is LGHNA, CDR2 YNFKEQ. V lost 0 bases, J lost 3 bases, and 7 bases stayed unmatched. The CDR3 spells CASSQDRTSKFYEQYF. As DNA, the CDR3 is TGTGCCAGCAGCCAAGATCGGACTAGCAAATTCTACGAGCAGTACTTC.

The rearrangement uses TRBV7-2 and TRBJ2-1; 14 bases map to TRBD2. The germline V gene encodes CDR1 SGHTA and CDR2 FQGNSA. The CDR3 totals 18 residues. After removal of 4 bases from V and 8 bases from J, the junction contained 13 bases not matched to a gene. The DNA of the CDR3 is TGTGCCAGCAGCTCGCCGGGACTAGCGGGAGTGTTTCGTGATGAGCAGTTCTTC. This encodes CASSSPGLAGVFRDEQFF.

A single count supports this clone. The rearrangement joins TRBV5-1 to TRBJ1-2, with D possibly being TRBD1 (5 bases). The germline V gene encodes CDR1 SGHRS and CDR2 YFSETQ. CDR3 length: 16 amino acids. Trimming removed 6 bases from V and 0 bases from J, with 18 bases in between. The DNA of the CDR3 is TGCGCCAGCAACCAAGGGGCCAGTACTACTAACTATGGCTACACCTTC. Amino acid sequence: CASNQGASTTNYGYTF. Full variable domain (missing parts from reference TRBV5-1 and TRBJ1-2): KAGVTQTPRYLIKTRGQQVTLSCSPISGHRSVSWYQQTPGQGLQFLFEYFSETQRNKGNFPGRFSGRQFSNSRSEMNVSTLELGDSALYLCASNQGASTTNYGYTFGSGTRLTVV.

The chain uses TRBV23-1 and TRBJ1-2, with no clear D. TRBV23-1 is labeled an ORF, and its function is uncertain. With 7 bases removed from V and 4 bases from J, the gap between germline ends came to 19 bases. The CDR3 is 15 amino acids. CDR3 protein: CASKKGCRRRYGYTF. As DNA, the CDR3 is TGCGCCAGCAAAAAAGGTTGCCGCCGCCGCTATGGCTACACCTTC.

The rearrangement uses TRBV28 and TRBJ2-7; D possibly uses TRBD1 or TRBD2 (5 bases each). Germline V gene data show CDR1 as MDHEN and CDR2 as SYDVKM. The CDR3 has 15 residues. V was clipped by 2 bases and J by 2 bases, with 13 bases between them. Here the CDR3 DNA reads TGTGCCAGCAGTTTAACCGGGACGGGCCCCTACGAGCAGTACTTC. Translation gives CASSLTGTGPYEQYF.

This clone was seen a few times. The chain couples TRBV30 to TRBJ2-1; D possibly matches TRBD1 or TRBD2 (7 bases each). Germline values: CDR1 GTSNPN, CDR2 SVGIG (reference sequence). Trimming shortened V by 6 bases and J by 6 bases, and 15 bases separated the two germline ends. CDR3 size: 13 residues. CDR3 amino acids: CACEREGANEQFF. CDR3 DNA: TGTGCCTGCGAGAGGGAGGGGGCCAATGAGCAGTTCTTC.